The clone carrying this T cell receptor (beta chain) has only one observation. Using immunoSEQ multiplex PCR, the repertoire was profiled, and TCRdb retains in-frame clones only, with some absent. Among over 150,000 clones, around 80% were seen once, and the ten largest hold roughly 2.9%. The CDR3 is made up of 14 amino acids. Germline loops: CDR1 KGHDR, CDR2 SFDVKD. V was cut by 5 bases and J by 2 bases, with 9 bases left in between. These data originate in a study of blood T cell repertoires in COVID-19. On the study more broadly: The United States, Italy and Spain supplied acute and convalescent COVID-19 samples.

Sequenced material: peripheral blood. This clonotype was sampled from a woman in her sixties or seventies with acute or convalescent COVID-19. The genes are TRBV24-1 and TRBJ1-5; a weak D match, TRBD1 (5 bases). In nucleotides, the CDR3 is TGTGCCACCAGTGGGGGGGACGGCAATCAGCCCCAGCATTTT. It is translated as CATSGGDGNQPQHF.